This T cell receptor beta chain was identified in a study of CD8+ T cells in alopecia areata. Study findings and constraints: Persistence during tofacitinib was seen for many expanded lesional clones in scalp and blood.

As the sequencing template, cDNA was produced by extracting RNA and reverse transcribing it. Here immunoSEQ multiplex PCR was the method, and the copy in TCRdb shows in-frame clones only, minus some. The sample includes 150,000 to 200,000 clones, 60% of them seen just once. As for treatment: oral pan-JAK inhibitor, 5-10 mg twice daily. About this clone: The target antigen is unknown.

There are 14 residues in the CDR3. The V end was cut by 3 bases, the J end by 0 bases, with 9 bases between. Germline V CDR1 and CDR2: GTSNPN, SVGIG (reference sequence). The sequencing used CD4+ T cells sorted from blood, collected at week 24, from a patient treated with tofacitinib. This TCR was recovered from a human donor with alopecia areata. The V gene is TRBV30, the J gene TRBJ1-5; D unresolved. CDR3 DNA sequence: TGTGCCTGGAGGGAAGGGAATAGCAATCAGCCCCAGCATTTT. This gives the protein CAWREGNSNQPQHF.